The 32 T cell receptor beta chains given below trace back to one sample, sequenced in a study of OX40 agonist ivuxolimab in advanced cancers. The protocol was immunoSEQ multiplex PCR, while the TCRdb copy is restricted to in-frame clones and leaves out a portion. Here the sample spans 60,000 or so clones, 85% to 90% being singletons. Source: CD4+ or CD8+ T cells sorted from blood, taken in a trial of the OX40 agonist ivuxolimab. These receptors were collected from an adult with an advanced solid tumor such as melanoma, head and neck, liver or kidney cancer.

The chain links TRBV10-3 to TRBJ2-3; 11 bases fit TRBD2. This CDR3 spans 16 amino acids. The V and J ends lost 6 bases and 6 bases, in that order; junction bases with no gene match: 11. CDR1 is ENHRY, CDR2 SYGVKD, per germline. CDR3 DNA sequence: TGTGCCATCAGGGGCCTTAGCGGGGGGGCATCCGATACGCAGTATTTT. Its translation: CAIRGLSGGASDTQYF.

The chain is built from TRBV19 and TRBJ1-3, with D unclear. V gave up 4 bases and J gave up 4 bases, with 14 bases separating them. Germline values: CDR1 LNHDA, CDR2 SQIVND (reference sequence). The CDR3 contains 15 residues. CDR3 amino acids: CASSTIGLRGNTIYF. The CDR3, as DNA: TGTGCCAGTAGTACCATCGGACTGCGAGGAAACACCATATATTTT.

J is TRBJ2-2 and V is TRBV12-5; D is perhaps TRBD1 (5 bases). The germline gives CDR1 LGHNT, CDR2 FRNRAP. V was shortened by 1 base and J by 6 bases, with 15 bases between the two germline ends. The CDR3 runs to 16 residues. CDR3 DNA: TGTGCTAGTGGTTTGGACCAATTCAAGGGGCCCGGGGAGCTGTTTTTT. It translates to CASGLDQFKGPGELFF.

The V call is TRBV10-1, the J call TRBJ1-2; maybe TRBD1 (6 bases). V dropped 5 bases and J dropped 2 bases, with 9 bases sitting between them. The CDR3 is made up of 13 amino acids. Germline V gene data show CDR1 as WNHNN and CDR2 as SYGVQD (reference sequence). CDR3 DNA sequence: TGCGCCAGCAGTCCCGGGACAAACTATGGCTACACCTTC. Amino acids: CASSPGTNYGYTF.

The chain has TRBV7-9 and TRBJ1-2; 10 bases are a match to TRBD1. The CDR3 loop spans 14 amino acids. The V gene end was trimmed by 5 bases and the J gene end by 7 bases; junction bases not matched to a gene: 7. CDR1 is SEHNR and CDR2 is FQNEAQ in the germline V gene (reference sequence). CDR3 DNA: TGTGCCAGCAGCCAGACAGGGGGCGAGGTTGGCTACACCTTC. It encodes CASSQTGGEVGYTF. Filled out from reference TRBV7-9 and TRBJ1-2, the complete variable domain reads DTGVSQNPRHKITKRGQNVTFRCDPISEHNRLYWYRQTLGQGPEFLTYFQNEAQLEKSRLLSDRFSAERPKGSFSTLEIQRTEQGDSAMYLCASSQTGGEVGYTFGSGTRLTVV.

This rearrangement joins TRBV7-8 to TRBJ2-7; 9 nucleotides agree with TRBD1. From germline, CDR1 is SGHVS and CDR2 FQNEAQ. The CDR3 sequence is 15 residues long. V dropped 4 bases and J dropped 3; count of bases not matched to a gene: 7. CDR3 protein: CASSSGTGLYYEQYF. The CDR3 region has the DNA TGTGCCAGCAGCTCGGGGACAGGGTTATACTACGAGCAGTACTTC.

The chain carries TRBV18 and TRBJ2-7, with a tentative D call TRBD1 (6 bases). This CDR3 spans 15 amino acids. V lost 2 bases and J lost 6, with 17 bases in between. Germline loops: CDR1 KGHSH, CDR2 LQKENI. DNA for the CDR3: TGTGCCAGCTCACCAGTTGGGGCAGGGGATCGCGAGCAGTACTTC. Its protein is CASSPVGAGDREQYF.

The chain carries TRBV30 and TRBJ2-4; TRBD2 might be the D (6 bases). The CDR3 has 15 amino acids. From germline, CDR1 is GTSNPN and CDR2 SVGIG (reference sequence). The germline V and J ends were trimmed by 2 bases and 0 bases, with 11 bases remaining between them. The CDR3 bases are TGTGCCTGGAGTCCGAGCGGGCTAGCCAAAAACATTCAGTACTTC. Its protein is CAWSPSGLAKNIQYF.

This chain connects TRBV5-1 to TRBJ2-4, with 9 bases fitting TRBD1. The CDR3 consists of 15 residues. The V segment lost 0 bases and the J segment 8 bases; nucleotides outside the gene matches: 6. Germline V lookup: CDR1 SGHRS, CDR2 YFSETQ. The CDR3 is CASSLEGQGPDIQYF. Written as DNA, the CDR3 is TGCGCCAGCAGCTTGGAGGGACAGGGCCCGGACATTCAGTACTTC.

The rearrangement uses TRBV28 and TRBJ2-5, with a tentative D call TRBD1 (6 bases). Germline V lookup: CDR1 MDHEN, CDR2 SYDVKM. The germline V and J ends were trimmed by 5 bases and 4 bases, with 17 bases remaining between them. This CDR3 spans 15 amino acids. The CDR3 is CASSTPGHLRETQYF. The CDR3 DNA is TGTGCCAGCAGTACCCCGGGACATCTCCGAGAGACCCAGTACTTC.

The V and J genes are TRBV11-2 and TRBJ2-7; 7 bases agree with TRBD2. The CDR3 consists of 14 residues. Germline V gives CDR1 SGHAT, CDR2 FQNNGV. Trimming took 1 base from V and 2 from J; bases not matched to a gene: 2. CDR3: CASSLAGGTYEQYF. The CDR3 nucleotides read TGTGCCAGCAGCTTAGCGGGAGGAACCTACGAGCAGTACTTC. The complete variable domain, with remaining parts taken from reference TRBV11-2 and TRBJ2-7, reads EAGVAQSPRYKIIEKRQSVAFWCNPISGHATLYWYQQILGQGPKLLIQFQNNGVVDDSQLPKDRFSAERLKGVDSTLKIQPAKLEDSAVYLCASSLAGGTYEQYFGPGTRLTVT.

The chain uses TRBV5-1 and TRBJ2-7, with 7 bases aligning to TRBD1. The junction had 13 bases not matched to a gene; V was cut back by 4 bases and J by 6 bases. Germline V gene data show CDR1 as SGHRS and CDR2 as YFSETQ. The CDR3 covers 15 residues. The CDR3 spells CASSRRSGTEGEQYF. DNA for the CDR3: TGCGCCAGCAGCCGACGTTCCGGGACAGAGGGCGAGCAGTACTTC.

Here the CDR3 reads CASSSPSLTVNYGYTF. In nucleotides, the CDR3 is TGTGCCAGCAGTTCCCCCTCCTTAACGGTGAACTATGGCTACACCTTC. This chain links TRBV28 with TRBJ1-2; D call uncertain. The CDR3 runs to 16 residues. Germline CDR1 reads MDHEN; CDR2 reads SYDVKM. Trimming stripped 4 bases from V and 2 bases from J, with 17 bases between.

This chain links TRBV2 with TRBJ1-2; 9 nucleotides match TRBD1. The J segment lost 4 bases and the V segment lost 7 bases, leaving 7 bases of the junction unmatched. The germline gives CDR1 SNHLY, CDR2 FYNNEI. The CDR3 runs to 14 residues. The CDR3 bases are TGTGCCAGCACAAGTTACAGGGGGCCCTATGGCTACACCTTC. Protein product: CASTSYRGPYGYTF.

The chain carries TRBV14 and TRBJ2-3; D is ambiguous. CDR1 is SGHDN and CDR2 is FVKESK in the germline V gene. This CDR3 region has 13 residues. Trimming removed 6 bases from V and 8 bases from J, with 15 bases in between. DNA of the CDR3: TGTGCCAGCAGTCGCCGGGTGGATGGTACGCAGTATTTT. Residues: CASSRRVDGTQYF.

The chain employs TRBV6-6 and TRBJ1-3, with 11 bases identical to TRBD1. In germline, CDR1 is MNHNY, CDR2 SVGAGI (reference sequence). The CDR3 is 13 residues long. V was clipped by 8 bases and J by 4 bases; unmatched bases: 1. CDR3 coding DNA: TGTGCCAGCGGACAGGGGGCAGGAAACACCATATATTTT. Translating gives CASGQGAGNTIYF.

The chain couples TRBV5-1 to TRBJ2-5; the D is unclear. The germline gives CDR1 SGHRS, CDR2 YFSETQ. The CDR3 covers 14 residues. The V end lost 2 bases, the J end lost 2 bases, and 10 bases lay between the germline ends. The CDR3 reads CASSFLQSQETQYF. The DNA of the CDR3 is TGCGCCAGCAGCTTTTTGCAGTCGCAAGAGACCCAGTACTTC.

This chain uses TRBV6-5 with TRBJ2-5, with TRBD1 as a possible D gene (6 bases). Looked up from germline, CDR1 is MNHEY and CDR2 is SVGAGI. CDR3 length: 14 amino acids. V was shortened by 0 bases and J by 3 bases, with 8 bases between the two germline ends. The DNA for the CDR3 is TGTGCCAGCAGTTACTCGAACAGGGAAGAGACCCAGTACTTC. Translating it yields CASSYSNREETQYF.

The J gene is TRBJ2-7, the V gene TRBV7-9; TRBD2 matches 7 bases. Per the germline V gene, CDR1 is SEHNR and CDR2 is FQNEAQ (reference sequence). The ends lost 5 bases at V and 2 bases at J; junction bases unmatched: 12. The CDR3 totals 16 residues. The CDR3: CASSAPEGGDAYEQYF. The CDR3 DNA reads as TGTGCCAGCAGCGCACCAGAGGGAGGGGACGCCTACGAGCAGTACTTC. Full variable domain (missing parts from reference TRBV7-9 and TRBJ2-7): DTGVSQNPRHKITKRGQNVTFRCDPISEHNRLYWYRQTLGQGPEFLTYFQNEAQLEKSRLLSDRFSAERPKGSFSTLEIQRTEQGDSAMYLCASSAPEGGDAYEQYFGPGTRLTVT.

The V and J genes are TRBV6-1 and TRBJ1-2; 12 nucleotides line up with TRBD1. The germline V gene has CDR1 MNHNS and CDR2 SASEGT. The junction had 4 bases not matched to a gene; V was cut back by 4 bases and J by 4 bases. The CDR3 is 15 residues long. The CDR3 DNA reads as TGTGCCAGCAGTGGTACGGGACAGGGGGCCTATGGCTACACCTTC. This encodes CASSGTGQGAYGYTF.

This chain's CDR3 is CASAYSPGPNSPLHF. CDR3 DNA: TGTGCCAGCGCCTACTCCCCGGGCCCTAATTCACCCCTCCACTTT. V is TRBV6-5 and J is TRBJ1-6; D unclear. CDR3 length: 15 residues. Trimming shortened V by 8 bases and J by 6 bases, and 17 bases separated the two germline ends. The V gene's germline CDR1 is MNHEY and CDR2 SVGAGI.

This sequence joins TRBV4-2 and TRBJ2-4; D is undetermined. CDR3 length equals 17 residues. Deletions cut 0 bases from V and 5 bases from J, with 17 bases between. Germline CDR1 reads LGHNA; CDR2 reads YNFKEQ. DNA for the CDR3: TGTGCCAGCAGCCAAGATGTCACCGTTTCGTCTCAAAACATTCAGTACTTC. This translates into CASSQDVTVSSQNIQYF.

V and J are TRBV5-1 and TRBJ2-2; possibly TRBD2 for D (6 bases). V lost 2 bases and J 1 base, leaving 12 bases between the germline ends. This CDR3 has 16 amino acids. The germline V gene has CDR1 SGHRS and CDR2 YFSETQ. CDR3 residues: CASSFSSELNTGELFF. CDR3 DNA sequence: TGCGCCAGCAGCTTTTCTAGCGAATTGAACACCGGGGAGCTGTTTTTT.

The genes are TRBV28 and TRBJ2-1; 12 positions agree with TRBD2. Looked up from germline, CDR1 is MDHEN and CDR2 is SYDVKM. CDR3 size: 17 residues. With V trimmed by 6 bases and J by 10 bases, 16 bases remained unmatched. CDR3 nucleotides: TGTGCCAGCAGCCCCTCGGGACTAGCGGGCGACCTCAGGGAGCAGTTCTTC. This gives the protein CASSPSGLAGDLREQFF.

The chain uses TRBV4-1 and TRBJ2-1; D might be TRBD1 or TRBD2, each matching 5 bases. Germline V gene lookup returns CDR1 MGHRA and CDR2 YSYEKL. Trimming pared 5 bases from V and 0 bases from J, leaving 14 bases between. The CDR3 is made up of 16 amino acids. Here the CDR3 reads CASSSLGTSSYNEQFF. CDR3 coding DNA: TGCGCCAGCAGCTCCTTAGGGACCAGCTCCTACAATGAGCAGTTCTTC.

This clone was detected only a few times. The V gene is TRBV6-5, the J gene TRBJ2-1; 10 nucleotides line up with TRBD2. Trimming took 6 bases from V and 3 from J; bases not matched to a gene: 5. Germline CDR1 is MNHEY and CDR2 is SVGAGI. The CDR3 sequence is 15 residues long. CDR3 residues: CASSRGLADYNEQFF. The CDR3 DNA reads TGTGCCAGCAGCCGCGGACTAGCGGACTACAATGAGCAGTTCTTC.

The gene calls are TRBV7-2 and TRBJ1-2; a possible D gene is TRBD1 (5 bases). The ends were cut back, 0 bases at V and 3 bases at J, with 8 bases in the middle. The CDR3 spans 14 residues. Germline V CDR1 and CDR2: SGHTA, FQGNSA. The DNA of the CDR3 is TGTGCCAGCAGCTTAGCGGGGGGGGACTATGGCTACACCTTC. Translation: CASSLAGGDYGYTF.

V gene TRBV6-6 combines with J gene TRBJ2-1, with TRBD2 matching 11 bases. Germline CDR1 and CDR2: MNHNY and SVGAGI (reference sequence). J gave up 4 bases and V 6 bases, and 5 bases lay outside the gene matches. The CDR3 contains 15 residues. The CDR3 DNA sequence: TGTGCCAGCAGACGGACTAGCGGGTCTTACAATGAGCAGTTCTTC. Protein product: CASRRTSGSYNEQFF.

This clone was counted a few times. The DNA of the CDR3 is TGTGCCAGCAGCCAAACATCGGTTAACTATGGCTACACCTTC. It encodes CASSQTSVNYGYTF. The rearrangement links TRBV11-2 to TRBJ1-2; D gene unclear. Germline V gene data show CDR1 as SGHAT and CDR2 as FQNNGV. V was cut by 5 bases and J by 1 base, with 11 bases left in between. There are 14 residues in the CDR3.

The chain carries TRBV6-6 and TRBJ1-5; D not certain. The V end lost 9 bases, the J end lost 2 bases, and 11 bases lay between the germline ends. The CDR3 has 13 residues. CDR1 and CDR2 from the germline V gene are MNHNY and SVGAGI (reference sequence). This chain's CDR3 is CASLDRGNQPQHF. For the CDR3, the DNA is TGTGCCAGTCTCGATCGGGGCAATCAGCCCCAGCATTTT.

This chain links TRBV7-8 with TRBJ1-2; D remains unclear. The CDR3 is made up of 14 amino acids. V was clipped by 5 bases and J by 4 bases, with 14 bases between them. Looked up from germline, CDR1 is SGHVS and CDR2 is FQNEAQ. The CDR3 loop reads CASSPRTDAYGYTF. CDR3 nucleotides: TGTGCCAGCAGCCCCCGGACGGACGCCTATGGCTACACCTTC. The complete variable domain, with remaining parts taken from reference TRBV7-8 and TRBJ1-2, reads GAGVSQSPRYKVAKRGQDVALRCDPISGHVSLFWYQQALGQGPEFLTYFQNEAQLDKSGLPSDRFFAERPEGSVSTLKIQRTQQEDSAVYLCASSPRTDAYGYTFGSGTRLTVV.

This rearrangement joins TRBV28 to TRBJ1-1; D possibly corresponds to TRBD1 (5 bases). V shed 0 bases and J shed 4 bases, with 12 bases lying between them. This CDR3 is 15 amino acids long. In germline, CDR1 is MDHEN, CDR2 SYDVKM. CDR3 bases: TGTGCCAGCAGTTTATGGCCGCAGGGAGGCACTGAAGCTTTCTTT. It specifies CASSLWPQGGTEAFF.